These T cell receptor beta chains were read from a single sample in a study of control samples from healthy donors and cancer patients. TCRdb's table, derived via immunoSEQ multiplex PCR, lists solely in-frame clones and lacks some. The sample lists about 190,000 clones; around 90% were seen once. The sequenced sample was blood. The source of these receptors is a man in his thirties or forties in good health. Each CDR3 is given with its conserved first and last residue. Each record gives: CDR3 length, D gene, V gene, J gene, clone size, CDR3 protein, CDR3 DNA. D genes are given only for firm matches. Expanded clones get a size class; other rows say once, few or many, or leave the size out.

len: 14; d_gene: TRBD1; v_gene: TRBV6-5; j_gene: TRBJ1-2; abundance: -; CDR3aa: CASRDRGVGYGYTF; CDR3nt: TGTGCCAGCAGGGACAGGGGAGTAGGGTATGGCTACACCTTC
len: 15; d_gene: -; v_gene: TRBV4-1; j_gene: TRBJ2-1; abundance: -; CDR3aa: CASSQDWDTNNEQFF; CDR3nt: TGCGCCAGCAGCCAAGATTGGGACACCAACAATGAGCAGTTCTTC
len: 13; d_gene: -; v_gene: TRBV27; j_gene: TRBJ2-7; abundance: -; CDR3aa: CASSPFAGVEQYF; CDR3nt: TGTGCCAGCAGTCCGTTCGCTGGGGTCGAGCAGTACTTC
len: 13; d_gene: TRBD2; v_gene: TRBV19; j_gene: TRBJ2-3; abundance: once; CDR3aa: CASLPRGGDTQYF; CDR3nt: TGTGCCAGCCTCCCTCGGGGGGGAGATACGCAGTATTTT
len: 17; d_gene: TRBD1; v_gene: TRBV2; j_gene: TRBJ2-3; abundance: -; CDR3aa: CASSSPSGTGVSDTQYF; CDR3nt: TGTGCCAGCAGTTCACCCTCCGGGACAGGGGTTTCAGATACGCAGTATTTT
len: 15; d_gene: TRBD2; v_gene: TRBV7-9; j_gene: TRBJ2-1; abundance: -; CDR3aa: CANEEIAGLGNEQFF; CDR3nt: TGTGCCAACGAGGAGATAGCGGGGCTCGGCAATGAGCAGTTCTTC
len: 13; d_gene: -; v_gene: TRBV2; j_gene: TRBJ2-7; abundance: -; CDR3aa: CASSEDLSYEQYF; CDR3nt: TGTGCCAGCAGTGAAGATCTCTCCTACGAGCAGTACTTC
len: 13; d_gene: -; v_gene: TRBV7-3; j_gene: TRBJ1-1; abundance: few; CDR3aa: CASSTQQDGSAFF; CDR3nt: TGTGCCAGCAGCACTCAACAGGATGGTTCAGCTTTCTTT
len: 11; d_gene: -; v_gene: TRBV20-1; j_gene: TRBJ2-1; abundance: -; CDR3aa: CSASPQLGQFF; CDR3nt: TGCAGTGCTAGTCCTCAGCTCGGGCAGTTCTTC
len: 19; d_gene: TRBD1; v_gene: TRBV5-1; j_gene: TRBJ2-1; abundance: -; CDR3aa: CASSQPGQKLASSYNEQFF; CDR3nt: TGCGCCAGCAGCCAACCGGGACAGAAGTTAGCGTCATCCTACAATGAGCAGTTCTTC
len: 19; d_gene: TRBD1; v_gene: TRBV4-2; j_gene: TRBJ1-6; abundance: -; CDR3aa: CASSPIAFGTASYNSPLHF; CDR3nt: TGTGCCAGCAGCCCTATCGCCTTCGGGACAGCCTCCTATAATTCACCCCTCCACTTT
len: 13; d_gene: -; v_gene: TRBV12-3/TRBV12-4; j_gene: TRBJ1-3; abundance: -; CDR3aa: CASRRAAGNTIYF; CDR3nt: TGTGCCAGCAGACGGGCCGCTGGAAACACCATATATTTT
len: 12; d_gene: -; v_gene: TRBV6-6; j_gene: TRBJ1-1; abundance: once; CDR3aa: CASSSRYTEAFF; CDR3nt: TGTGCCAGCAGTTCCCGGTACACTGAAGCTTTCTTT
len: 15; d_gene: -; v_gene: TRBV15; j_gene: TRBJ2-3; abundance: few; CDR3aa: CATSTRQEVTDTQYF; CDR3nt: TGTGCCACCAGCACACGACAGGAAGTCACAGATACGCAGTATTTT
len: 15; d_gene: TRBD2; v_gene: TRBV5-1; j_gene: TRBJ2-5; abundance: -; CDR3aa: CASGMGGVGLETQYF; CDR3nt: TGCGCCAGCGGCATGGGAGGGGTCGGTTTGGAGACCCAGTACTTC
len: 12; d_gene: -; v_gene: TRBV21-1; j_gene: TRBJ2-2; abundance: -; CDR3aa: CASSINTGELFF; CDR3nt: TGTGCCAGCAGCATCAACACCGGGGAGCTGTTTTTT
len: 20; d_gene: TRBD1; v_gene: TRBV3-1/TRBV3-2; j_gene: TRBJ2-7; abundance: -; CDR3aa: CASSQDFRPPPTGLVDEQYF; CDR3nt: TGTGCCAGCAGCCAAGATTTTAGGCCCCCACCGACAGGGTTAGTAGACGAGCAGTACTTC
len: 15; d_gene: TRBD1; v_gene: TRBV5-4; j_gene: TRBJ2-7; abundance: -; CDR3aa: CASSLGQGEQYEQYF; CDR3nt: TGTGCCAGCAGCTTGGGACAGGGGGAACAGTACGAGCAGTACTTC
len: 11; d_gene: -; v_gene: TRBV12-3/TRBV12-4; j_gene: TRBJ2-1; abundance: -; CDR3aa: CASSSYNEQFF; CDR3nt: TGTGCCAGCAGTTCATACAATGAGCAGTTCTTC
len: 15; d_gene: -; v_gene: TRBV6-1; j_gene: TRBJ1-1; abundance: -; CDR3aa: CASSEALGTNTEAFF; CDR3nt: TGTGCCAGCAGTGAAGCATTAGGGACGAACACTGAAGCTTTCTTT
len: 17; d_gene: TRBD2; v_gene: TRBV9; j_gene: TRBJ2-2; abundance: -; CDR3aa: CASSVTPLAGNTGELFF; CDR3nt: TGTGCCAGCAGCGTTACCCCACTAGCGGGGAACACCGGGGAGCTGTTTTTT
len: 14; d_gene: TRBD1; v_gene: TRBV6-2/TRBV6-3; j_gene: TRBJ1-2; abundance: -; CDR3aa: CASSAGTGGYGYTF; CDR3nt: TGTGCCAGCAGTGCCGGGACAGGGGGCTATGGCTACACCTTC
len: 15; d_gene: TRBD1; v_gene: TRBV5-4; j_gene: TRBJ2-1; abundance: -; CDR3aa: CASSLPPGGGDEQFF; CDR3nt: TGTGCCAGCAGCTTGCCTCCAGGGGGCGGCGATGAGCAGTTCTTC
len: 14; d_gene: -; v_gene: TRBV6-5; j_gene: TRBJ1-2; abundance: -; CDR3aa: CASSDSGKNYGYTF; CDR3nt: TGTGCCAGCAGTGACTCCGGGAAAAACTATGGCTACACCTTC
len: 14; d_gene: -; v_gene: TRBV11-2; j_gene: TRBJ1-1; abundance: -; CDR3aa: CASSLVRGGTEAFF; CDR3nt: TGTGCCAGCAGCTTAGTGAGGGGTGGTACTGAAGCTTTCTTT
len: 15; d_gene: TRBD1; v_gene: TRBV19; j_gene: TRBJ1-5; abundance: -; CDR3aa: CASSGGTASNQPQHF; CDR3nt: TGTGCCAGTAGTGGAGGGACAGCAAGCAATCAGCCCCAGCATTTT
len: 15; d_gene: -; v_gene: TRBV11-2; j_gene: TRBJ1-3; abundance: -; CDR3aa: CASSSRSEGGNTIYF; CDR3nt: TGTGCCAGCAGCTCCCGTTCCGAGGGTGGAAACACCATATATTTT
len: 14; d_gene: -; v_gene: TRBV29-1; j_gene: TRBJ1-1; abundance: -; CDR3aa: CSAHFRDTNTEAFF; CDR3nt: TGCAGCGCCCACTTCCGGGACACGAACACTGAAGCTTTCTTT
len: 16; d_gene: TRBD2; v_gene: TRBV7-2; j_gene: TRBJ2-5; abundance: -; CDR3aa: CASSLGLAGGQETQYF; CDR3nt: TGTGCCAGCAGCTTAGGGCTAGCGGGGGGGCAGGAGACCCAGTACTTC
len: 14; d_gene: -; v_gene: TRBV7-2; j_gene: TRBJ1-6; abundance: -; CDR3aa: CASSLQGLDSPLHF; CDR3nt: TGTGCCAGCAGCTTGCAGGGGTTGGATTCACCCCTCCACTTT